This TCR beta chain was found in a study of T-cell reconstitution after alpha-beta-depleted transplantation in children. This clonotype was recorded a few times. Unique molecular identifiers were built into the TCRbeta library. Using its own MiXCR run on the PCR reads, TCRdb lists one record per CDR3 protein. The table records about 610,000 distinct CDR3 sequences, more than 9% of them present only once. With V trimmed by 5 bases and J by 1 base, 11 bases remained unmatched. The CDR3 totals 15 residues. Germline lookup yields CDR1 DFQATT and CDR2 SNEGSKA (reference sequence). The sequence was collected from a human donor who donated a stem cell graft to a child with acute myeloid leukemia. The sample here was PBMCs from the stem cell graft donor, taken from the stem cell graft. The J gene is TRBJ2-7, the V gene TRBV20-1; 7 bases agree with TRBD2. The CDR3 bases are TGCAGTGCTGACACCCCTAGCGGTTCGTCCTACGAGCAGTACTTC. This sequence encodes CSADTPSGSSYEQYF.